This is a list of T cell receptor beta chains from one sample in a study of blood T cells in healthy people across ages. TCRdb reanalysed the 5' RACE reads using MiXCR and keeps one entry per CDR3 protein. Of more than 650,000 distinct CDR3 sequences in the sample, about 55% were seen once. Sequencing was done on a sample of blood. The receptors come from a man older than 75 in good health. CDR3s include the opening cysteine and the closing phenylalanine or tryptophan. D genes are given only for firm matches. Expanded clones get a size class; other rows say once, few or many, or leave the size out.

cdr3_aa cdr3_nt v_call d_call clone_size j_call
CVSSLVGAVSEQFF TGCGTCAGCAGCTTGGTGGGCGCTGTGAGTGAGCAGTTCTTC TRBV5-1 - once TRBJ2-1
CSARTSGIYNEQFF TGCAGTGCTAGAACTAGCGGGATATACAATGAGCAGTTCTTC TRBV20-1 TRBD2 few TRBJ2-1
CAISPDRGTTDTQYF TGTGCCATCAGCCCTGACAGAGGCACCACAGATACGCAGTATTTT TRBV10-3 - - TRBJ2-3
CASSLREGEGNEQFF TGTGCCAGCAGTTTGCGTGAGGGAGAGGGTAATGAGCAGTTCTTC TRBV12-3/TRBV12-4 - - TRBJ2-1
CASRDGQGNTEAFF TGTGCCAGCAGGGATGGACAGGGGAACACTGAAGCTTTCTTT TRBV2 TRBD1 - TRBJ1-1
CASSPDGAGEKLFF TGTGCCAGCAGCCCAGACGGGGCAGGGGAAAAACTGTTTTTT TRBV7-9 - - TRBJ1-4
CASSSPRAGDNIQYF TGTGCCAGCAGCTCCCCCAGGGCGGGAGATAACATTCAGTACTTC TRBV28 TRBD2 - TRBJ2-4
CSVEGGTQYF TGCAGCGTTGAAGGAGGTACGCAGTATTTT TRBV29-1 - few TRBJ2-3
CASNPDLAGGPETYEQYF TGTGCCAGCAACCCCGACCTAGCGGGAGGGCCTGAAACCTACGAGCAGTACTTC TRBV7-9 TRBD2 - TRBJ2-7
CASRGPYSNEQFF TGTGCCAGCAGAGGACCCTACTCCAATGAGCAGTTCTTC TRBV25-1 - - TRBJ2-1
CSARAGAGEAFF TGCAGTGCTAGAGCAGGGGCTGGTGAAGCTTTCTTT TRBV20-1 - few TRBJ1-1
CASRGKGVDRYAYF TGTGCCAGCAGGGGAAAGGGGGTGGACAGATACGCGTATTTT TRBV27 - - TRBJ2-3
CSAREGGRGGPVYGYTF TGCAGTGCTAGAGAAGGGGGCAGGGGAGGTCCTGTATATGGCTACACCTTC TRBV20-1 TRBD1 - TRBJ1-2
CASSLAQVGKLFF TGCGCCAGCAGCTTGGCCCAGGTGGGAAAACTGTTTTTT TRBV5-1 - few TRBJ1-4
CSATEGAGDQPQHF TGCAGTGCTACCGAGGGGGCAGGAGACCAGCCCCAGCATTTT TRBV20-1 TRBD1 few TRBJ1-5
CASSLTAGTNTEAFF TGTGCCAGCAGCTTAACGGCCGGGACGAACACTGAAGCTTTCTTT TRBV7-2 - - TRBJ1-1
CASRSVGLDTQYF TGTGCCAGCAGATCCGTCGGGCTAGATACGCAGTATTTT TRBV6-6 - - TRBJ2-3
CASSWGPPRATNEKLFF TGTGCCAGCAGCTGGGGACCGCCGAGGGCAACTAATGAAAAACTGTTTTTT TRBV5-5 - - TRBJ1-4
CSVPPGQGSSYNEQFF TGCAGCGTACCACCGGGACAGGGGAGCTCCTACAATGAGCAGTTCTTC TRBV29-1 TRBD1 few TRBJ2-1